This T cell receptor beta chain stems from a study of cytomegalovirus exposure and HLA in healthy donors. The study, taken as a whole, reports: Looking again later, the authors saw that most CMV-associated TCR beta chains seemed HLA-restricted. Accurate predictions that matched the HLA-A and HLA-B alleles of most subjects were reportedly made from TCR beta sequences.

Both 60 Vbeta primers and 13 Jbeta primers went into the PCR. Produced via immunoSEQ multiplex PCR; TCRdb's table is partial and in-frame only. The sample has 200,000 to 250,000 clones, over 80% seen once. The donors were healthy bone marrow donors. At sampling all donors were nominally healthy, likely with unrecorded immune exposures. This CDR3 comprises 13 residues. About this clone itself: What it binds is unknown.

The sequence was collected from a boy aged 2 to 10 in good health and CMV-seronegative. V gene TRBV21-1 combines with J gene TRBJ1-3. TRBV21-1 is recorded as a pseudogene. Sequencing used PBMCs. The CDR3 DNA reads TGTGCCAGCAGCATAGCCTCCGGAAACACCATATATTTT. Amino acid sequence: CASSIASGNTIYF.